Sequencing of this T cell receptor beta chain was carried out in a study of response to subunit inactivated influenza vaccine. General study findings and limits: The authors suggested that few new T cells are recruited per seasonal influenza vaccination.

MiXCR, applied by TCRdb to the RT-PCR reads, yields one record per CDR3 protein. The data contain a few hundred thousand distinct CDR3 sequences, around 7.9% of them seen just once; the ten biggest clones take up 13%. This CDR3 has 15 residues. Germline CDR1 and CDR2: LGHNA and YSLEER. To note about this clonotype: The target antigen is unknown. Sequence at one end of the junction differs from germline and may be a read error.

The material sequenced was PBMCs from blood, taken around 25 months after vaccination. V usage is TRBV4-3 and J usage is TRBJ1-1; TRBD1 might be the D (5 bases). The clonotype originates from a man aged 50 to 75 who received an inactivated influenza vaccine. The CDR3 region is CASGQSRSQGTEAFF. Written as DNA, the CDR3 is TGCGCCAGCGGCCAATCACGGTCTCAGGGCACTGAAGCTTTCTTT.